This paragraph covers one T cell receptor (beta chain) sequence. Its target is unknown. The data derive from a study of shared clonotypes between healthy human individuals. Study-level points and caveats: At large depth, rarefaction still showed sorted-subset sequencing to be incomplete. Naive subsets, compared against memory subsets, generally had larger estimated richness values.

V lost 0 bases to trimming and J lost 8 bases; unmatched junction nucleotides: 7. Germline values: CDR1 SGHRS, CDR2 YFSETQ. This CDR3 contains 14 residues. Healthy HIV-negative adults with no recent acute infections or vaccinations were recruited as donors. The repertoire was sequenced with immunoSEQ multiplex PCR; TCRdb's copy has only in-frame clones and lacks some. This repertoire shows roughly 1.5 million clones, around 98% found once; its top ten account for less than 0.55%. This sequence originates from a young man in good health. This chain uses TRBV5-1 with TRBJ1-1, with 7 nucleotides matching TRBD1. The sample taken for sequencing was naive CD4+ T cells sorted from blood. The subset: CD45RA+ positively selected. CDR3 residues: CASSLAGTDEEAFF. The CDR3 DNA sequence: TGCGCCAGCAGCTTGGCCGGGACAGACGAAGAAGCTTTCTTT.